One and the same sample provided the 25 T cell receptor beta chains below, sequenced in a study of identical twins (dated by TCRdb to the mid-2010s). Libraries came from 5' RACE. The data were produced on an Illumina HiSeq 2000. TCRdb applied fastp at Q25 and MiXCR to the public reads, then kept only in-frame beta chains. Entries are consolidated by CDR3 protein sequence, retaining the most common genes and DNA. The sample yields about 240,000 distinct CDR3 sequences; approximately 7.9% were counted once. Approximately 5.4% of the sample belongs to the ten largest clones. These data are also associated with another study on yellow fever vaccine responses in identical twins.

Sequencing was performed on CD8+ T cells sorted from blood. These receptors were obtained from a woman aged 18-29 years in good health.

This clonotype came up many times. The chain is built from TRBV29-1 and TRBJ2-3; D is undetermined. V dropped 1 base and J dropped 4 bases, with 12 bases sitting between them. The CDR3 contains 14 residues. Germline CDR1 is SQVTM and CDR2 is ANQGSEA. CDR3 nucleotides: TGCAGCGTTGAAGGGCTAGAGGCTCCAGATACGCAGTATTTT. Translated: CSVEGLEAPDTQYF.

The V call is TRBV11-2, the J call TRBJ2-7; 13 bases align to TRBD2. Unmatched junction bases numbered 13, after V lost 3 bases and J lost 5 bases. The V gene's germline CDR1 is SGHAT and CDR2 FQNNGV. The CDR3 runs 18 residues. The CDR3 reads CASSLIGLAGAILNEQYF. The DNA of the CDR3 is TGTGCCAGCAGCTTGATAGGACTAGCGGGAGCAATCCTCAACGAGCAGTACTTC.

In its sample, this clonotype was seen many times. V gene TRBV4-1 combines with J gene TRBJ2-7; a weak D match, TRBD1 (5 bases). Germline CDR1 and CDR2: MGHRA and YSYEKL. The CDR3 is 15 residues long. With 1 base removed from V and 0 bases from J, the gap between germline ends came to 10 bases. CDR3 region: CASSQGQGYSYEQYF. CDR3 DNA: TGCGCCAGCAGCCAAGGCCAGGGATACTCCTACGAGCAGTACTTC.

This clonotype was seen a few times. The CDR3 is CASSLWGHNEQFF. The CDR3, as DNA: TGTGCCAGCAGCTTATGGGGACACAATGAGCAGTTCTTC. The V and J genes are TRBV7-2 and TRBJ2-1; D could derive from TRBD1 or TRBD2 (5 bases each). This CDR3 has 13 amino acids. Germline V gene lookup returns CDR1 SGHTA and CDR2 FQGNSA. Trimming removed 2 bases at V and 5 bases at J, with 7 bases between.

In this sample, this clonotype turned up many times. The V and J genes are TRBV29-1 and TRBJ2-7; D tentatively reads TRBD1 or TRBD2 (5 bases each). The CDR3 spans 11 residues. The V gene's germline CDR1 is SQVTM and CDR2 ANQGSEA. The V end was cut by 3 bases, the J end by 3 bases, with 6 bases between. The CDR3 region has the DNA TGCAGCGTTGAGAGGGGCTACGAGCAGTACTTC. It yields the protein CSVERGYEQYF.

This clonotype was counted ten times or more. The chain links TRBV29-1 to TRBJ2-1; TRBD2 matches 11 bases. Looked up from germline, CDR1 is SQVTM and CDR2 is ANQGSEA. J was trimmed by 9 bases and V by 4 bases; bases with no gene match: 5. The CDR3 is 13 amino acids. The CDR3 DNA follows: TGCAGCGTTGTTAGCGGGAGGGCCGGTGAGCAGTTCTTC. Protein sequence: CSVVSGRAGEQFF.

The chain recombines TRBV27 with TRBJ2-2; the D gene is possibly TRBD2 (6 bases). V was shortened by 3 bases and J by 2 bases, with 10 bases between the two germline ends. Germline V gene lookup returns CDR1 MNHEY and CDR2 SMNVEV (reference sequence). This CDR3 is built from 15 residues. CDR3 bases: TGTGCCAGCAGTTTTTGGGGGGATAACACCGGGGAGCTGTTTTTT. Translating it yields CASSFWGDNTGELFF.

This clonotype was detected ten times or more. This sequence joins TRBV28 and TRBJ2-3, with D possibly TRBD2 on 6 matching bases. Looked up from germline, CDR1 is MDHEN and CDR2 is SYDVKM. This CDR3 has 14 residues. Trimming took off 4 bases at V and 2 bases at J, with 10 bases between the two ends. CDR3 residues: CASSSGTYTDTQYF. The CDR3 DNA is TGTGCCAGCAGTTCCGGGACTTACACAGATACGCAGTATTTT.

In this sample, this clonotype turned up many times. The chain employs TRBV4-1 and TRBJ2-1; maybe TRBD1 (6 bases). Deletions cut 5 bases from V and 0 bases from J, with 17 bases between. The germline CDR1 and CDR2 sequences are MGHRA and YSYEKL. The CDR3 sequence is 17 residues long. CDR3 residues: CASSANSGASSYNEQFF. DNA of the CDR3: TGCGCCAGCAGCGCAAACTCAGGGGCCAGCTCCTACAATGAGCAGTTCTTC.

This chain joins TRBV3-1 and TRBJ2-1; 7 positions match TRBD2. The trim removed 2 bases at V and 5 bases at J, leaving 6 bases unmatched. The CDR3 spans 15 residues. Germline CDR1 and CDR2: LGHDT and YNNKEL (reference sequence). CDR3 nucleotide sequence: TGTGCCAGCAGCCAATGGGGGGGGGAAGACAATGAGCAGTTCTTC. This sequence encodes CASSQWGGEDNEQFF.

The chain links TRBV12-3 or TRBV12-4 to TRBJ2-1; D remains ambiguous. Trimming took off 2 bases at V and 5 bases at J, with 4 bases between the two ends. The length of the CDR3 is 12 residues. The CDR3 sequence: CASSLNNNEQFF. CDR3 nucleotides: TGTGCCAGCAGTTTAAATAACAATGAGCAGTTCTTC.

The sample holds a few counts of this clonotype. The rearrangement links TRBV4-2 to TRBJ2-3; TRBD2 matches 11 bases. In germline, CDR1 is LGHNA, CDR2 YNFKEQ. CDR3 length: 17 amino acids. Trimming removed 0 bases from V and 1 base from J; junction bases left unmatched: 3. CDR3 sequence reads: CASSQELAGGGTDTQYF. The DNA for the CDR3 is TGTGCCAGCAGCCAAGAGTTAGCGGGGGGGGGCACAGATACGCAGTATTTT.

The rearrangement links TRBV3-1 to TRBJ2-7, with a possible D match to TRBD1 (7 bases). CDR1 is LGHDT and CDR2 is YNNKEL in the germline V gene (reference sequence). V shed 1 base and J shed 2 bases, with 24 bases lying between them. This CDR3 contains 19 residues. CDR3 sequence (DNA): TGTGCCAGCAGCCAAGGTTCTTGGAGGGGGCGGCACCCCGCCTACGAGCAGTACTTC. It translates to CASSQGSWRGRHPAYEQYF.

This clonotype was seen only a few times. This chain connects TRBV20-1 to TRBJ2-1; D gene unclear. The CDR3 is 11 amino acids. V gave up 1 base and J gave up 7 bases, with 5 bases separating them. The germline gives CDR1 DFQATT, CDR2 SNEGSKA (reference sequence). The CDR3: CSARVVNEQFF. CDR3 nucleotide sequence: TGCAGTGCTAGAGTGGTTAATGAGCAGTTCTTC.

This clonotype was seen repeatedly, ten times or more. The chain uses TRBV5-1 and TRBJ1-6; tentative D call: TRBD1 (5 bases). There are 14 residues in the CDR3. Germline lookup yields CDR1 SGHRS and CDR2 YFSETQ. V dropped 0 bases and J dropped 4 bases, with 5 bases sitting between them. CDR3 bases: TGCGCCAGCAGCTTGGGACAGTATAATTCACCCCTCCACTTT. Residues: CASSLGQYNSPLHF.

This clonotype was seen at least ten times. CDR3 region: CASSQDPPGTGGEETQYF. The CDR3, as DNA: TGCGCCAGCAGCCAAGATCCCCCGGGGACAGGGGGTGAAGAGACCCAGTACTTC. The V gene is TRBV4-1, the J gene TRBJ2-5, with 11 bases that match TRBD1. Germline trimming cut 0 bases from V and 3 bases from J; bases unmatched to any gene: 9. CDR1 and CDR2 from the germline V gene are MGHRA and YSYEKL. This CDR3 is built from 18 residues.

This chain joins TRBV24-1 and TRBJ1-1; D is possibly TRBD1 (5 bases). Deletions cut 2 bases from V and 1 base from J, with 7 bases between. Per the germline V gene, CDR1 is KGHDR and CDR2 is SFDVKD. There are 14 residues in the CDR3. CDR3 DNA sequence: TGTGCCACCAGTGATTGGGGGGAGAACACTGAAGCTTTCTTT. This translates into CATSDWGENTEAFF.

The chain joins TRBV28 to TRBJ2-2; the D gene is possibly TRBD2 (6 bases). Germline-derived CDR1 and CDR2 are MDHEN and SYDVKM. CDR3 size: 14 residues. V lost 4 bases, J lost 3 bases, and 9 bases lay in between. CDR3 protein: CASSWGEHTGELFF. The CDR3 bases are TGTGCCAGCAGTTGGGGGGAGCACACCGGGGAGCTGTTTTTT. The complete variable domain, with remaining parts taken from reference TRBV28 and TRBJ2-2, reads DVKVTQSSRYLVKRTGEKVFLECVQDMDHENMFWYRQDPGLGLRLIYFSYDVKMKEKGDIPEGYSVSREKKERFSLILESASTNQTSMYLCASSWGEHTGELFFGEGSRLTVL.

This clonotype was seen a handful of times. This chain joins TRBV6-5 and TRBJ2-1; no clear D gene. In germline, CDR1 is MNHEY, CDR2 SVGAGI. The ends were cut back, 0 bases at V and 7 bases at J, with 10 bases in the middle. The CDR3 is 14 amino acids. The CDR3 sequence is CASSYSTPSNEQFF. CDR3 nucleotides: TGTGCCAGCAGTTACTCGACTCCGAGTAATGAGCAGTTCTTC.

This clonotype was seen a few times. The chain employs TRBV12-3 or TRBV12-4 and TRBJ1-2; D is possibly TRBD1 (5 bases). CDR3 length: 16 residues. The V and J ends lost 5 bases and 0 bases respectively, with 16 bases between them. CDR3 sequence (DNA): TGTGCCAGCAGTCAATTGGGGGTTTCCACTAACTATGGCTACACCTTC. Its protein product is CASSQLGVSTNYGYTF.

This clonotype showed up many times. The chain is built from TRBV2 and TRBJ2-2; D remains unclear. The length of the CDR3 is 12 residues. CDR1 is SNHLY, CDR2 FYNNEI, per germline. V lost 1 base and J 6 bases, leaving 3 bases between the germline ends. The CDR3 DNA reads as TGTGCCAGCAGTGAAGAGCCCGGGGAGCTGTTTTTT. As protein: CASSEEPGELFF.

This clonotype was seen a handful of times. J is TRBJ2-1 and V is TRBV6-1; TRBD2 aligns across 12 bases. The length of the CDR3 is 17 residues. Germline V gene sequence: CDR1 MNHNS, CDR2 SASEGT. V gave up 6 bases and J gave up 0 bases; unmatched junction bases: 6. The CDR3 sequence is CASRPTSGGPSYNEQFF. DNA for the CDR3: TGTGCCAGCAGGCCCACTAGCGGGGGGCCCTCCTACAATGAGCAGTTCTTC.

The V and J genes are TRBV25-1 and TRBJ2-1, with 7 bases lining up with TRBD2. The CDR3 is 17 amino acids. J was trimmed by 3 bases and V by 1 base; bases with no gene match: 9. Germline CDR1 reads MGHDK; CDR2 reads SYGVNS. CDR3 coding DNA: TGTGCCAGCAGTGAATCGGGGAGGGGTAGATTCTACAATGAGCAGTTCTTC. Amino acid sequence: CASSESGRGRFYNEQFF. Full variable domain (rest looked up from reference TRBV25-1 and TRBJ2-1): EADIYQTPRYLVIGTGKKITLECSQTMGHDKMYWYQQDPGMELHLIHYSYGVNSTEKGDLSSESTVSRIRTEHFPLTLESARPSHTSQYLCASSESGRGRFYNEQFFGPGTRLTVL.

The CDR3 is CASSARPTDTQYF. CDR3 coding DNA: TGTGCCAGCAGTGCCAGACCCACAGATACGCAGTATTTT. The V and J genes are TRBV12-3 or TRBV12-4 and TRBJ2-3; D ambiguous. The CDR3 sequence is 13 residues long. V lost 5 bases and J 2 bases, leaving 8 bases between the germline ends.

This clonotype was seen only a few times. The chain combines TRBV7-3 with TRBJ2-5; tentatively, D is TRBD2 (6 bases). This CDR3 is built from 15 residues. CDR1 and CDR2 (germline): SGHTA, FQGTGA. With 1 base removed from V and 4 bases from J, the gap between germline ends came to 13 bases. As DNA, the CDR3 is TGTGCCAGCAGCTTAAGTCGGGGGTTGTCAGAGACCCAGTACTTC. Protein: CASSLSRGLSETQYF.